The 2 T cell receptor beta chains below come from one sample, sequenced in a study of T and B cells in COVID-19 patients. TRB rearrangements were amplified by multiplex PCR with BIOMED2 TRB-A/B primers. A single record per CDR3 protein comes from TCRdb applying MiXCR to the multiplex PCR reads. The data hold 7,500 to 9,500 distinct CDR3 sequences, with about 32% observed a single time. Blood genomic DNA input for TRB amplification was about 220-500 ng. The source material was blood. Every receptor here comes from a human donor who had recovered from COVID-19.

The sample holds a few counts of this clonotype. This chain joins TRBV30 and TRBJ1-2; D remains unclear. Germline-derived CDR1 and CDR2 are GTSNPN and SVGIG (reference sequence). V was cut by 1 base and J by 7 bases, with 16 bases left in between. This CDR3 is 14 amino acids long. The DNA for the CDR3 is TGTGCCTGGAGTGGCTGGGGAAAGGATTCTGGCTACACCTTC. Protein product: CAWSGWGKDSGYTF.

The V and J genes are TRBV20-1 and TRBJ1-3, with D possibly matching TRBD1 (6 bases). V shed 6 bases and J shed 3 bases, with 21 bases lying between them. The CDR3 spans 16 residues. Per germline, CDR1 DFQATT and CDR2 SNEGSKA (reference sequence). CDR3 coding DNA: TGCAGTGCAATGGTTGGGGGCACGGGGATTGGAAACACCATATATTTT. Its protein is CSAMVGGTGIGNTIYF.